A single sample is the source of the 22 T cell receptor beta chains below, sequenced in a study of vaccination and CD4 T cells after COVID-19. Their antigen targets remain unknown. Treatment meaning: approximately nine-day PBMC culture with coronavirus spike peptide pools or control peptides (ViraFEST assay). The Oncomine TCR Beta short-read assay was applied to DNA of cultured CD4+ T cells. TCRdb fed the PCR reads into MiXCR, producing one record per CDR3 protein. The sample contains about 24,000 distinct CDR3 sequences, under 65% of which appear only once. The sample in question was CD4+ T cells from blood, cultured in vitro, obtained after SARS-CoV-2 vaccination. All receptors come from a human donor who received a COVID-19 vaccine.

CDR3 in amino acids: CSARDLAGGSSDEQFF. Here the CDR3 DNA reads TGCAGTGCTAGAGATCTAGCGGGGGGATCTTCCGATGAGCAGTTCTTC. The genes are TRBV20-1 and TRBJ2-1; 11 nucleotides line up with TRBD2. CDR3 length: 16 amino acids. V was clipped by 0 bases and J by 8 bases; unmatched bases: 9. Per the germline V gene, CDR1 is DFQATT and CDR2 is SNEGSKA (reference sequence).

In its sample, this clonotype was seen a few times. The rearrangement uses TRBV24-1 and TRBJ2-2; TRBD1 aligns across 8 bases. This CDR3 has 19 amino acids. J was trimmed by 2 bases and V by 5 bases; bases with no gene match: 15. In germline, CDR1 is KGHDR, CDR2 SFDVKD. The CDR3 DNA reads as TGTGCCACCAGTGGATACTATGACAGGGGCCTAAAAAACACCGGGGAGCTGTTTTTT. Translated: CATSGYYDRGLKNTGELFF.

This clonotype appeared once. The chain uses TRBV6-5 and TRBJ1-4; 11 bases align to TRBD1. This CDR3 spans 17 amino acids. Germline assignment: CDR1 MNHEY and CDR2 SVGAGI. The V gene end was trimmed by 2 bases and the J gene end by 4 bases; junction bases not matched to a gene: 6. As DNA, the CDR3 is TGTGCCAGCAGTTACAGCGGACAGGGGGCATATAATGAAAAACTGTTTTTT. Translating gives CASSYSGQGAYNEKLFF.

V gene TRBV7-6 combines with J gene TRBJ2-5; D is undetermined. CDR1 SGHVS and CDR2 FNYEAQ come from the germline V gene. The CDR3 length is 15 residues. The V and J ends lost 2 bases and 3 bases respectively, with 13 bases between them. CDR3 coding DNA: TGTGCCAGCAGCTTATCAATCGGCTTGGAAGAGACCCAGTACTTC. Its translation is CASSLSIGLEETQYF. Drawing the rest from reference TRBV7-6 and TRBJ2-5, the complete variable domain is GAGVSQSPRYKVTKRGQDVALRCDPISGHVSLYWYRQALGQGPEFLTYFNYEAQQDKSGLPNDRFSAERPEGSISTLTIQRTEQRDSAMYRCASSLSIGLEETQYFGPGTRLLVL.

The chain employs TRBV6-5 and TRBJ1-2; 8 bases match TRBD1. This CDR3 has 14 residues. Germline CDR1 and CDR2: MNHEY and SVGAGI. Trimming took 2 bases from V and 8 from J; bases not matched to a gene: 7. The CDR3 here is CASSYRGTGQGYTF. In DNA form, the CDR3 reads TGTGCCAGCAGTTACAGGGGGACAGGCCAAGGCTACACCTTC.

This rearrangement joins TRBV5-1 to TRBJ2-5; D possibly corresponds to TRBD2 (6 bases). V dropped 4 bases and J dropped 7 bases, with 14 bases sitting between them. This CDR3 is built from 13 residues. Germline assignment: CDR1 SGHRS and CDR2 YFSETQ. The CDR3 DNA follows: TGCGCCAGCAGCCCGGGGACTTTGTGGACCCAGTACTTC. The encoded protein is CASSPGTLWTQYF.

This clonotype was counted a few times. The chain couples TRBV5-6 to TRBJ2-5, with D uncertain. The germline gives CDR1 SGHDT, CDR2 YYEEEE. Deletions cut 1 base from V and 0 bases from J, with 4 bases between. The CDR3 is 13 residues long. The CDR3 DNA is TGTGCCAGCAGCTTGCCGGACCAAGAGACCCAGTACTTC. This encodes CASSLPDQETQYF.

The J gene is TRBJ1-6, the V gene TRBV7-6; a possible D gene is TRBD1 (5 bases). This CDR3 region has 14 residues. Trimming removed 3 bases from V and 7 bases from J, with 10 bases in between. CDR1 and CDR2 (germline): SGHVS, FNYEAQ. The CDR3 bases are TGTGCCAGCAGCTTTGGGGGTGGCAATTCACCCCTCCACTTT. Encoded protein: CASSFGGGNSPLHF.

This clonotype occurred a few times. The chain employs TRBV10-3 and TRBJ2-5, with D unclear. Per germline, CDR1 ENHRY and CDR2 SYGVKD. The CDR3 sequence is 14 residues long. The germline V and J ends were trimmed by 4 bases and 1 base, with 10 bases remaining between them. Here the CDR3 reads CAISGDVRQETQYF. DNA for the CDR3: TGTGCCATCAGTGGAGACGTACGCCAAGAGACCCAGTACTTC.

The V gene is TRBV2, the J gene TRBJ2-1; D remains unclear. The CDR3 runs to 15 residues. CDR1 is SNHLY, CDR2 FYNNEI, per germline. V lost 5 bases and J 2 bases, leaving 13 bases between the germline ends. CDR3 amino acids: CASSLQGRTYNEQFF. The CDR3 nucleotides are TGTGCCAGCAGTTTACAAGGGCGAACCTACAATGAGCAGTTCTTC.

Only a few counts were recorded for this clonotype. The chain uses TRBV6-5 and TRBJ2-1; the D call may be TRBD1 or TRBD2 (6 bases each). CDR1 and CDR2 (germline): MNHEY, SVGAGI. With 0 bases removed from V and 14 bases from J, the gap between germline ends came to 26 bases. The CDR3 has 17 amino acids. CDR3 sequence (DNA): TGTGCCAGCAGTTACTCGAGGGGGGACGGTGAAAAAGCGTCGGAGTTCTTC. Its protein is CASSYSRGDGEKASEFF.

The chain carries TRBV2 and TRBJ2-2; 14 nucleotides agree with TRBD2. V was pared by 2 bases and J by 13 bases, with 6 bases of the junction left unmatched. Germline CDR1 and CDR2: SNHLY and FYNNEI. The CDR3 covers 15 residues. The CDR3 sequence is CASSEWTSGGLGLFF. CDR3 sequence (DNA): TGTGCCAGCAGTGAATGGACTAGCGGGGGGTTAGGGCTGTTTTTT.

The genes are TRBV20-1 and TRBJ2-5; no clear D gene. The CDR3 has 14 amino acids. V lost 4 bases and J lost 1, with 13 bases in between. Germline CDR1 reads DFQATT; CDR2 reads SNEGSKA (reference sequence). This CDR3 is CSANEYRPQETQYF. The CDR3 DNA reads TGCAGTGCTAATGAGTACAGACCCCAAGAGACCCAGTACTTC.

V and J are TRBV20-1 and TRBJ2-3; 8 nucleotides match TRBD1. The CDR3 consists of 13 residues. Germline CDR1 reads DFQATT; CDR2 reads SNEGSKA (reference sequence). V gave up 6 bases and J gave up 0 bases; unmatched junction bases: 2. The CDR3 region has the DNA TGCAGTGCCGACAGGGGAAGCACAGATACGCAGTATTTT. As protein: CSADRGSTDTQYF.

The rearrangement uses TRBV5-1 and TRBJ1-1; D may be TRBD1 (6 bases). The CDR3 totals 14 residues. Trimming took off 7 bases at V and 4 bases at J, with 17 bases between the two ends. Germline V gene lookup returns CDR1 SGHRS and CDR2 YFSETQ. CDR3 nucleotides: TGCGCCAGCTCGAAACCGGGGGCCGGCACTGAAGCTTTCTTT. Amino acids: CASSKPGAGTEAFF.

The chain carries TRBV5-1 and TRBJ2-2, with 13 positions matching TRBD2. Germline V gives CDR1 SGHRS, CDR2 YFSETQ. The junction had 1 base not matched to a gene; V was cut back by 2 bases and J by 6 bases. The CDR3 sequence is 15 residues long. As DNA, the CDR3 is TGCGCCAGCAGCTTCGGGACTAGCGGGGCCGGGGAGCTGTTTTTT. This sequence encodes CASSFGTSGAGELFF.

The rearrangement uses TRBV7-9 and TRBJ1-4, with D uncertain. Per the germline V gene, CDR1 is SEHNR and CDR2 is FQNEAQ (reference sequence). Trimming stripped 5 bases from V and 0 bases from J, with 10 bases between. The CDR3 is 15 residues long. The DNA for the CDR3 is TGTGCCAGCAGCCCCGGCCGGACAACTAATGAAAAACTGTTTTTT. This translates into CASSPGRTTNEKLFF. The entire variable domain, with the rest obtained from reference TRBV7-9 and TRBJ1-4, is as follows: DTGVSQNPRHKITKRGQNVTFRCDPISEHNRLYWYRQTLGQGPEFLTYFQNEAQLEKSRLLSDRFSAERPKGSFSTLEIQRTEQGDSAMYLCASSPGRTTNEKLFFGSGTQLSVL.

The chain joins TRBV12-3 or TRBV12-4 to TRBJ2-1; 8 bases match TRBD2. The CDR3 runs 15 residues. V lost 7 bases and J lost 1; bases outside the gene matches: 6. In DNA form, the CDR3 reads TGTGCCAGCAATATTGCGGGGGGTTCCTACAATGAGCAGTTCTTC. It codes for CASNIAGGSYNEQFF.

V is TRBV19 and J is TRBJ1-2; D call uncertain. This CDR3 is 16 amino acids long. Germline V gene data show CDR1 as LNHDA and CDR2 as SQIVND (reference sequence). V was clipped by 6 bases and J by 6 bases, with 23 bases between them. The DNA of the CDR3 is TGTGCCAGTAGGTTTCTTTTTCGGTCGGGGAACAATGGCTACACCTTC. This encodes CASRFLFRSGNNGYTF.

V usage is TRBV14 and J usage is TRBJ1-1; TRBD1 aligns across 7 bases. Germline V lookup: CDR1 SGHDN, CDR2 FVKESK. V trimming: 4 bases; J trimming: 8 bases; junction bases outside the gene matches: 16. This CDR3 has 16 amino acids. The chain's CDR3 is CASSLYPTGTAGEAFF. CDR3 bases: TGTGCCAGCAGCCTATATCCCACCGGGACAGCGGGGGAAGCTTTCTTT. The variable domain in full, completed from reference TRBV14 and TRBJ1-1, reads EAGVTQFPSHSVIEKGQTVTLRCDPISGHDNLYWYRRVMGKEIKFLLHFVKESKQDESGMPNNRFLAERTGGTYSTLKVQPAELEDSGVYFCASSLYPTGTAGEAFFGQGTRLTVV.

The rearrangement joins TRBV7-2 to TRBJ2-5; 11 nucleotides match TRBD2. With V trimmed by 3 bases and J by 2 bases, 8 bases remained unmatched. CDR3 length: 17 amino acids. Germline V lookup: CDR1 SGHTA, CDR2 FQGNSA. The CDR3 loop reads CASSFNRLAGRQETQYF. The CDR3 DNA follows: TGTGCCAGCAGCTTTAACCGACTAGCGGGGAGGCAAGAGACCCAGTACTTC.

The gene calls are TRBV19 and TRBJ2-3; TRBD1 is a possible D gene (6 bases). Germline-derived CDR1 and CDR2 are LNHDA and SQIVND (reference sequence). CDR3 length: 17 residues. Trimming stripped 4 bases from V and 7 bases from J, with 24 bases between. CDR3 nucleotides: TGTGCCAGTAGTAGCCTGATACAGGGTGGGATTGTGAATACGCAGTATTTT. Translation gives CASSSLIQGGIVNTQYF.